The 16 T cell receptor beta chains presented below share a single source sample, sequenced in a study of blood T cell repertoires in COVID-19. Produced via immunoSEQ multiplex PCR; TCRdb's table is partial and in-frame only. The table has about 300,000 clones, roughly nine tenths seen once. Sequencing was carried out using peripheral blood. These TCRs come from a man aged 18 to 30 who had recovered from COVID-19.

The chain has TRBV29-1 and TRBJ2-7; D is unclear. Germline V gene lookup returns CDR1 SQVTM and CDR2 ANQGSEA. V lost 2 bases and J 3 bases, leaving 14 bases between the germline ends. The CDR3 length is 14 residues. CDR3 bases: TGCAGCGTTGAATCTGAGCCGCTTGGCTACGAGCAGTACTTC. Its translation is CSVESEPLGYEQYF.

This clone showed up just once. V gene TRBV9 combines with J gene TRBJ1-2, with D perhaps TRBD1 (6 bases). Trimming left V 5 bases short and J 2 bases short, with 10 bases between. Germline CDR1 reads SGDLS; CDR2 reads YYNGEE. This CDR3 is built from 13 residues. The CDR3 nucleotides read TGTGCCAGCAGAACAGGGCAGAACTATGGCTACACCTTC. Translating gives CASRTGQNYGYTF.

This clone has just one count. The rearrangement links TRBV4-3 to TRBJ1-2; no definite D call. The CDR3 has 15 amino acids. CDR1 and CDR2 from the germline V gene are LGHNA and YSLEER. The V end lost 0 bases, the J end lost 1 base, and 9 bases lay between the germline ends. CDR3 residues: CASSQDLGINYGYTF. The DNA of the CDR3 is TGCGCCAGCAGCCAAGATCTCGGGATTAACTATGGCTACACCTTC.

Here the CDR3 reads CASSSGTGYSPLHF. The CDR3 bases are TGTGCCAGCAGTTCCGGGACAGGGTATTCACCCCTCCACTTT. The chain links TRBV27 to TRBJ1-6; 9 bases line up with TRBD1. Germline V gives CDR1 MNHEY, CDR2 SMNVEV (reference sequence). The CDR3 has 14 residues. Losses at the gene ends were 4 bases for V and 8 bases for J; bases not matched to a gene: 3.

V and J are TRBV19 and TRBJ2-3, with a possible D match to TRBD1 (7 bases). Trimming left V 9 bases short and J 6 bases short, with 19 bases between. This CDR3 region has 14 residues. From germline, CDR1 is LNHDA and CDR2 SQIVND (reference sequence). This CDR3 reads CASRGQVLADTQYF. In DNA form, the CDR3 reads TGTGCCAGCCGAGGACAGGTCCTAGCGGATACGCAGTATTTT.

The J gene is TRBJ1-6, the V gene TRBV5-6, with D possibly being TRBD1 (5 bases). This CDR3 region has 17 residues. Trimming removed 0 bases from V and 0 bases from J, with 10 bases in between. Looked up from germline, CDR1 is SGHDT and CDR2 is YYEEEE. CDR3: CASSLAGDSSYNSPLHF. For the CDR3, the DNA is TGTGCCAGCAGCTTGGCGGGGGATAGCTCCTATAATTCACCCCTCCACTTT.

This clone was observed a single time. The V call is TRBV19, the J call TRBJ2-1; D gene ambiguous. The CDR3 covers 14 residues. The V and J ends lost 2 bases and 1 base respectively, with 6 bases between them. Germline V CDR1 and CDR2: LNHDA, SQIVND (reference sequence). CDR3 in DNA: TGTGCCAGTAGTATAACAGAGTCCTACAATGAGCAGTTCTTC. Translating it yields CASSITESYNEQFF.

The rearrangement joins TRBV6-1 to TRBJ2-7; 14 nucleotides line up with TRBD2. The CDR3 has 15 residues. Germline V gene sequence: CDR1 MNHNS, CDR2 SASEGT. The V and J ends lost 2 bases and 10 bases, in that order; junction bases with no gene match: 7. The CDR3 loop reads CASSERGLAGVSQYF. CDR3 bases: TGTGCCAGCAGTGAAAGGGGACTAGCGGGAGTATCCCAGTACTTC.

The genes are TRBV4-1 and TRBJ2-7; 9 bases are a match to TRBD2. The germline V gene encodes CDR1 MGHRA and CDR2 YSYEKL. This CDR3 has 15 residues. V shed 0 bases, J shed 6 bases, and the junction held 6 bases outside the gene matches. DNA for the CDR3: TGCGCCAGCAGCCAAGACGGGCTAGCGGGATCCGAGCAGTACTTC. Translation: CASSQDGLAGSEQYF.

This clone was detected a few times. The same CDR3 also results from other DNA sequences found in this sample. The genes are TRBV6-5 and TRBJ1-4; 8 bases fit TRBD1. Germline lookup yields CDR1 MNHEY and CDR2 SVGAGI. The CDR3 runs to 16 residues. The J segment lost 5 bases and the V segment lost 0 bases, leaving 5 bases of the junction unmatched. This CDR3 is CASSYSTGQGNEKLFF. In DNA, the CDR3 is TGTGCCAGCAGTTACTCGACAGGACAGGGCAATGAAAAACTGTTTTTT.

The chain joins TRBV6-6 to TRBJ1-1; no clear D gene. Germline loops: CDR1 MNHNY, CDR2 SVGAGI (reference sequence). The CDR3 spans 13 residues. V was shortened by 4 bases and J by 1 base, with 7 bases between the two germline ends. This chain's CDR3 is CASSLSGNTEAFF. CDR3 in DNA: TGTGCCAGCAGTTTGTCCGGGAACACTGAAGCTTTCTTT.

The rearrangement links TRBV27 to TRBJ2-7; possible D gene TRBD1, 6 bases. V was clipped by 4 bases and J by 3 bases, with 13 bases between them. This CDR3 is built from 14 residues. Germline CDR1 MNHEY, CDR2 SMNVEV (reference sequence). CDR3 DNA: TGTGCCAGCAGTTACCTGGACAGCCACTACGAGCAGTACTTC. This sequence encodes CASSYLDSHYEQYF.

This clone occurred a few times. V and J are TRBV7-9 and TRBJ1-4, with TRBD1 matching over 12 bases. Looked up from germline, CDR1 is SEHNR and CDR2 is FQNEAQ (reference sequence). CDR3 length: 14 amino acids. Trimming cost V 6 bases and J 7 bases; bases outside gene matches: 3. The CDR3 spells CASSPGQGAEKLFF. As DNA, the CDR3 is TGTGCCAGCAGTCCGGGACAGGGGGCTGAAAAACTGTTTTTT.

The J gene is TRBJ2-1, the V gene TRBV7-9, with D possibly being TRBD1 (6 bases). The CDR3 has 13 residues. The V and J ends lost 1 base and 9 bases respectively, with 10 bases between them. CDR1 and CDR2 (germline): SEHNR, FQNEAQ (reference sequence). DNA of the CDR3: TGTGCCAGCAGCTTAGACAGGGCGGCTGAGCAGTTCTTC. Translation: CASSLDRAAEQFF.

The gene calls are TRBV6-2 or TRBV6-3 and TRBJ2-2; D is possibly TRBD2 (6 bases). Germline values: CDR1 MNHEY, CDR2 SVGEGT. This CDR3 is 15 amino acids long. The V end lost 5 bases, the J end lost 7 bases, and 17 bases lay between the germline ends. This chain's CDR3 is CASSPRGLTGGELFF. The CDR3 nucleotides are TGTGCCAGCAGTCCCCGGGGACTGACGGGCGGGGAGCTGTTTTTT.

This chain uses TRBV1 with TRBJ2-7; the DNA was not used to check the table's D call, TRBD1. TRBV1 corresponds to a pseudogene. This CDR3 is 17 amino acids long. DNA for the CDR3: TGCACCAGCAGCCAAGATGGGGGCAGGGGGCTCTACTACGAGCAGTACTTC. Its protein product is CTSSQDGGRGLYYEQYF.